This TCR beta chain was sequenced for a study of blood T cell repertoires in COVID-19. Germline CDR1 SGHVS, CDR2 FQNEAQ. The CDR3 sequence is 15 residues long. Trimming took 4 bases from V and 0 from J; bases not matched to a gene: 5. TCRdb's copy holds only in-frame clones and misses some; the assay was immunoSEQ multiplex PCR. The table includes about 190,000 clones, about nine tenths detected once. The sequenced sample was peripheral blood. This TCR was recovered from a man in his forties with acute or convalescent COVID-19. The chain is built from TRBV7-8 and TRBJ2-7; 8 positions agree with TRBD1. This chain's CDR3 is CASSWDRQFSYEQYF. Here the CDR3 DNA reads TGTGCCAGCAGCTGGGACAGGCAGTTCTCCTACGAGCAGTACTTC.